This passage covers 7 T cell receptor beta chains from one sample sequenced in a study of cytomegalovirus exposure and HLA in healthy donors. The repertoire was sequenced with immunoSEQ multiplex PCR; TCRdb's copy has only in-frame clones and lacks some. The table lists 100,000 to 150,000 clones, about 96% of them singletons. Sequencing was carried out using PBMCs. These receptors all come from a man aged 18 to 35 in good health and CMV-seronegative.

The rearrangement joins TRBV2 to TRBJ1-4, with D hard to call. The germline V gene has CDR1 SNHLY and CDR2 FYNNEI. This CDR3 has 14 amino acids. The V end was cut by 6 bases, the J end by 3 bases, with 11 bases between. The chain's CDR3 is CASRNRVPNEKLFF. In DNA, the CDR3 is TGTGCCAGCAGGAACCGGGTCCCTAATGAAAAACTGTTTTTT.

The chain uses TRBV28 and TRBJ2-7, with D tentatively TRBD1 (5 bases). The CDR3 has 13 residues. Trimming took 3 bases from V and 3 from J, leaving 9 bases between them. The germline V gene has CDR1 MDHEN and CDR2 SYDVKM. CDR3 region: CASSLGHRYEQYF. CDR3 nucleotide sequence: TGTGCCAGCAGTTTGGGGCACCGCTACGAGCAGTACTTC.

The chain is built from TRBV30 and TRBJ2-1; D not certain. This CDR3 is 11 amino acids long. V dropped 3 bases and J dropped 12 bases, with 12 bases sitting between them. Germline assignment: CDR1 GTSNPN and CDR2 SVGIG (reference sequence). CDR3 residues: CAWRRRRWQFF. DNA for the CDR3: TGTGCCTGGAGGCGCAGGCGTTGGCAGTTCTTC.

Here the CDR3 reads CASSLTGLAVEDTQYF. The CDR3 bases are TGTGCCAGCAGCTTAACGGGGCTAGCGGTAGAAGATACGCAGTATTTT. The V and J genes are TRBV7-3 and TRBJ2-3; 7 positions match TRBD2. V shed 0 bases, J shed 5 bases, and the junction held 8 bases outside the gene matches. Germline CDR1 reads SGHTA; CDR2 reads FQGTGA. The CDR3 sequence is 16 residues long.

The chain has TRBV20-1 and TRBJ2-5; D is unclear. CDR1 is DFQATT, CDR2 SNEGSKA, per germline (reference sequence). This CDR3 has 11 amino acids. V gave up 4 bases and J gave up 5 bases, with 8 bases separating them. The CDR3 is CSATSSETQYF. In nucleotides, the CDR3 is TGCAGTGCTACAAGTAGTGAGACCCAGTACTTC.

The chain uses TRBV7-2 and TRBJ2-7; D possibly corresponds to TRBD2 (6 bases). V dropped 3 bases and J dropped 5 bases, with 11 bases sitting between them. This CDR3 has 13 residues. CDR1 is SGHTA and CDR2 is FQGNSA in the germline V gene. CDR3 protein: CASSFSGGDEQYF. As DNA, the CDR3 is TGTGCCAGCAGCTTTAGTGGCGGGGACGAGCAGTACTTC.

The rearrangement uses TRBV5-5 and TRBJ2-7; 9 nucleotides align to TRBD1. Trimming at V came to 5 bases and at J to 7 bases, leaving 7 bases not matched to a gene. The germline CDR1 and CDR2 sequences are SGHKS and YYEKEE (reference sequence). This CDR3 spans 13 amino acids. DNA for the CDR3: TGTGCCAGCAGTGTGGACAGGGGTGGGGAGCAGTACTTC. Translation: CASSVDRGGEQYF.